This TCR beta chain was identified in a study of PD-1 blockade in classical Hodgkin lymphoma. Overall study context: The patients were dosed with nivolumab 3 mg/kg, infused intravenously every 2 weeks.

As regards this clone: Its antigen is still unknown.

The repertoire was sequenced with immunoSEQ multiplex PCR; TCRdb's copy has only in-frame clones and lacks some. The sample gives approximately 13,000 clones, about 80% of which show up once; about 25% is in the top ten. General study points: CD4+ TCR diversity, unlike CD8+, climbed significantly by C4D1.

CDR1 is MNHEY, CDR2 SMNVEV, per germline (reference sequence). CDR3 length: 16 residues. V was pared by 3 bases and J by 1 base, with 13 bases between. Every patient experienced relapse after autologous stem cell transplantation, and brentuximab vedotin exposure varied. This sequence joins TRBV27 and TRBJ2-4; the D call may be TRBD1 or TRBD2 (6 bases each). The TCR was taken from a human donor with classical Hodgkin lymphoma. Source: peripheral blood mononuclear cells (PBMCs), taken at baseline. The CDR3 spells CASSLGAGRAKNIQYF. The CDR3 coding sequence is TGTGCCAGCAGTTTGGGGGCAGGGAGGGCCAAAAACATTCAGTACTTC.